This T cell receptor beta chain was sequenced during a study of siplizumab effects on memory and regulatory T cells. Study-level results: Suppression by proliferating Tregs derived from siplizumab cultures was not verified.

The assay was immunoSEQ multiplex PCR, and TCRdb's table has in-frame clones only and misses some. The sample includes about 100,000 clones, 92% of them seen just once. A single count supports this clone. Its antigen is still unknown. The TCR was taken from a human donor in good health. Sequenced input: Tregs sorted from blood.

The CDR3 region is CASRTASNTQYF. The CDR3 region has the DNA TGTGCCAGTAGAACCGCCTCTAATACGCAGTATTTT. V is TRBV6-5 and J is TRBJ2-3; D unclear. Germline V gene sequence: CDR1 MNHEY, CDR2 SVGAGI. The CDR3 runs 12 residues. The V and J ends lost 9 bases and 7 bases respectively, with 14 bases between them.